Below, 5 T cell receptor beta chains from the same sample are listed, as sequenced in a study of cytomegalovirus exposure and HLA in healthy donors. It was with 60 Vbeta and 13 Jbeta primers that the PCR ran. Sequenced by immunoSEQ multiplex PCR; TCRdb stores in-frame clones only, minus some. The sample has 30,000 to 35,000 clones. Sequenced sample: PBMCs. The receptors shown here come from a woman aged 40-49 years in good health and CMV-seropositive.

The CDR3 is CASSMRDTTGGYTF. Here the CDR3 DNA reads TGTGCCAGTAGTATGAGGGACACAACGGGGGGCTACACCTTC. The V call is TRBV19, the J call TRBJ1-2; D is perhaps TRBD1 (6 bases). The germline V and J ends were trimmed by 3 bases and 8 bases, with 16 bases remaining between them. The CDR3 length is 14 residues. Germline V gene lookup returns CDR1 LNHDA and CDR2 SQIVND (reference sequence).

This rearrangement joins TRBV4-1 to TRBJ2-7; TRBD1 agrees at 10 bases. Looked up from germline, CDR1 is MGHRA and CDR2 is YSYEKL. CDR3 length equals 15 residues. Germline trimming cut 0 bases from V and 3 bases from J; bases unmatched to any gene: 2. The CDR3 DNA follows: TGCGCCAGCAGCCAAGATCGGACAGGGGGCTACGAGCAGTACTTC. Its protein product is CASSQDRTGGYEQYF.

J is TRBJ2-3 and V is TRBV6-5; D is perhaps TRBD1 (5 bases). Germline V CDR1 and CDR2: MNHEY, SVGAGI. V was cut by 6 bases and J by 3 bases, with 13 bases left in between. The CDR3 contains 14 residues. CDR3 bases: TGTGCCAGCAGCCAGGAAAGGGGAACAGATACGCAGTATTTT. Protein product: CASSQERGTDTQYF.

The chain uses TRBV2 and TRBJ2-7; TRBD2 might be the D (5 bases). V lost 5 bases and J 3 bases, leaving 17 bases between the germline ends. CDR3 length equals 15 residues. CDR1 and CDR2 from the germline V gene are SNHLY and FYNNEI. The CDR3 protein is CASSSGGLQNYEQYF. The CDR3 bases are TGTGCCAGCAGTTCGGGCGGGTTACAAAACTACGAGCAGTACTTC.

The rearrangement uses TRBV6-9 and TRBJ1-1, with D possibly being TRBD1 (5 bases). V gave up 2 bases and J gave up 2 bases, with 15 bases separating them. CDR3 length: 16 amino acids. CDR1 and CDR2 (germline): MNHGY, SVAAGI. CDR3 nucleotides: TGTGCCAGCAGTTATCAGTCCGACGGGACTAACACTGAAGCTTTCTTT. It yields the protein CASSYQSDGTNTEAFF.